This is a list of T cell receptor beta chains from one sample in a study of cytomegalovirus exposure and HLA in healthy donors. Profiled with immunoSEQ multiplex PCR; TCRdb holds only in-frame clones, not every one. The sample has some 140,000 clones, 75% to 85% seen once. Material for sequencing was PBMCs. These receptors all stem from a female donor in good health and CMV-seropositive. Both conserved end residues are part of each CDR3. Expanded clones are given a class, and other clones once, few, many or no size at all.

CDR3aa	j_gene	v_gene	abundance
CASSYEGMNTEAFF	TRBJ1-1	TRBV6-5	.
CSVCWRGDYAKETQYF	TRBJ2-5	TRBV29-1	few
CASRQELAGLAKNIQYF	TRBJ2-4	TRBV2	.
CASRKGLAPSTDTQYF	TRBJ2-3	TRBV2	once
CASSSTGIGYTF	TRBJ1-2	TRBV5-5	.
CASSLRTSGGAAYEQYF	TRBJ2-7	TRBV5-8	.
CASSTLGSAYEQYF	TRBJ2-7	TRBV27	once
CASSSENRGVIYEQYF	TRBJ2-7	TRBV7-8	.
CASRLAGYNEQFF	TRBJ2-1	TRBV10-2	few
CASSYSRQTYEQYF	TRBJ2-7	TRBV6-6	few
CASSLFERGTGELFF	TRBJ2-2	TRBV5-1	.
CASSLSSTGQETQYF	TRBJ2-5	TRBV5-1	few
CASSPRQGGIEAFF	TRBJ1-1	TRBV7-9	.